This T cell receptor beta chain was found in a study of blood T cell repertoires in COVID-19. The CDR3 has 13 amino acids. Germline CDR1 LNHDA, CDR2 SQIVND (reference sequence). V was trimmed by 4 bases and J by 7 bases, leaving 13 bases between them. Some clones are missing from TCRdb's copy, which holds only in-frame ones; the method was immunoSEQ multiplex PCR. The top ten clones hold about 10% of a sample with some 99,000 clones, 65% to 85% of them seen once. This receptor was taken from a woman older than 75 with acute or convalescent COVID-19. The chain couples TRBV19 to TRBJ1-1, with D tentatively TRBD1 (5 bases). The sequenced sample consisted of peripheral blood. The CDR3 DNA reads as TGTGCCAGTAGTAGACAGTCGGCAGGTGAAGCTTTCTTT. It is translated as CASSRQSAGEAFF.